One and the same sample provided the 10 T cell receptor beta chains below, sequenced in a study of cytomegalovirus exposure and HLA in healthy donors. Amplification used 60 Vbeta primers and 13 Jbeta primers. The repertoire was sequenced with immunoSEQ multiplex PCR; TCRdb's copy has only in-frame clones and lacks some. The table includes over 140,000 clones, approximately 82% detected once. Sequenced input: PBMCs. The source is a man in his thirties or forties in good health and CMV-seropositive.

This clone occurred once. CDR3 sequence: CASSLGIGGHEQYF. The CDR3 DNA reads TGTGCCAGCAGTTTAGGGATAGGGGGCCACGAGCAGTACTTC. V and J are TRBV28 and TRBJ2-7; the match to TRBD1 covers 7 bases. The CDR3 consists of 14 residues. Trimming at V came to 2 bases and at J to 5 bases, leaving 6 bases not matched to a gene. Germline CDR1 reads MDHEN; CDR2 reads SYDVKM.

This clone has a single count. CDR3 in DNA: TGTGCCAGTACCGCCCCGGGGGAAAGTGAAAAACTGTTTTTT. Translation: CASTAPGESEKLFF. This chain links TRBV19 with TRBJ1-4; possible D gene TRBD1, 5 bases. This CDR3 comprises 14 residues. Germline V CDR1 and CDR2: LNHDA, SQIVND (reference sequence). Trimming cost V 7 bases and J 7 bases, with 16 bases left between them. Looking up the rest from reference TRBV19 and TRBJ1-4 gives the full variable domain: DGGITQSPKYLFRKEGQNVTLSCEQNLNHDAMYWYRQDPGQGLRLIYYSQIVNDFQKGDIAEGYSVSREKKESFPLTVTSAQKNPTAFYLCASTAPGESEKLFFGSGTQLSVL.

This chain links TRBV5-6 with TRBJ1-3; 9 bases line up with TRBD1. This CDR3 has 15 amino acids. Germline CDR1 SGHDT, CDR2 YYEEEE. V lost 3 bases to trimming and J lost 9 bases; unmatched junction nucleotides: 10. The CDR3 loop is CASSSAGTGLPTIYF. CDR3 coding DNA: TGTGCCAGCAGCTCCGCCGGGACAGGGCTGCCCACCATATATTTT.

This clone was seen a few times. The rearrangement uses TRBV6-5 and TRBJ1-1; unclear D gene. V shed 6 bases and J shed 2 bases, with 4 bases lying between them. The length of the CDR3 is 11 residues. Germline CDR1 reads MNHEY; CDR2 reads SVGAGI. The CDR3 DNA reads as TGTGCCAGCAGCTCCAACACTGAAGCTTTCTTT. Its translation: CASSSNTEAFF.

The J gene is TRBJ1-2, the V gene TRBV7-2; TRBD1 agrees at 11 bases. The length of the CDR3 is 14 residues. With V trimmed by 4 bases and J by 7 bases, 5 bases remained unmatched. Per the germline V gene, CDR1 is SGHTA and CDR2 is FQGNSA. The CDR3 DNA reads as TGTGCCAGCAGCTCCGGACAGGGGGCGCGTGGCTACACCTTC. It specifies CASSSGQGARGYTF.

J is TRBJ2-2 and V is TRBV19, with TRBD2 matching 9 bases. With 6 bases clipped from V and 0 bases from J, the junction kept 2 bases outside the gene matches. CDR3 length: 15 amino acids. CDR1 is LNHDA, CDR2 SQIVND, per germline (reference sequence). CDR3 region: CASRRLAANTGELFF. The CDR3 DNA follows: TGTGCCAGTAGACGACTAGCGGCGAACACCGGGGAGCTGTTTTTT.

This chain connects TRBV6-5 to TRBJ1-3, with 9 bases matching TRBD1. The germline gives CDR1 MNHEY, CDR2 SVGAGI. The CDR3 is 16 amino acids. After removal of 0 bases from V and 7 bases from J, the junction contained 7 bases not matched to a gene. CDR3 loop: CASSYSRQQGANTIYF. For the CDR3, the DNA is TGTGCCAGCAGTTACTCGAGGCAACAGGGGGCGAACACCATATATTTT.

The V call is TRBV11-3, the J call TRBJ2-3; TRBD1 aligns across 9 bases. Germline V lookup: CDR1 SGHNT, CDR2 YENEEA. This CDR3 has 16 amino acids. V lost 3 bases to trimming and J lost 6 bases; unmatched junction nucleotides: 10. The CDR3: CASSLLRDRVVDTQYF. The CDR3 region has the DNA TGTGCCAGCAGCTTGCTCCGGGACAGGGTCGTCGATACGCAGTATTTT.

The chain carries TRBV19 and TRBJ1-4; D may be TRBD1 (6 bases). The CDR3 contains 17 residues. V lost 1 base and J 5 bases, leaving 17 bases between the germline ends. Germline CDR1 reads LNHDA; CDR2 reads SQIVND (reference sequence). The CDR3 DNA sequence: TGTGCCAGTAGTATAGCCGGGGCCGCGGGGGGCAATGAAAAACTGTTTTTT. Its protein is CASSIAGAAGGNEKLFF.

The CDR3 region has the DNA TGCAGCGTTGGCAGACAGTCGATGAACACTGAAGCTTTCTTT. Translating it yields CSVGRQSMNTEAFF. This sequence joins TRBV29-1 and TRBJ1-1; D might be TRBD1 (5 bases). The V end lost 4 bases, the J end lost 0 bases, and 12 bases lay between the germline ends. The germline CDR1 and CDR2 sequences are SQVTM and ANQGSEA. CDR3 size: 14 residues.